This TCR beta chain appears in the sequencing data of a study of human T cells and chemical hapten exposure. Study-level findings and limits: Significantly greater numbers of large CDR3 similarity clusters came from expanded TCRs than from controls. After DPC sensitization, TCRs above 1 in 1000 frequency showed no change.

This clonotype came up many times. Its target is unknown. The library tagged individual cDNA molecules with unique molecular identifiers. TCRdb passed the RACE reads through MiXCR, listing each CDR3 protein once. Of around 300,000 distinct CDR3 sequences in the sample, roughly 6.9% are singletons; the top ten hold more than 7%. Time point here: patch test 1, 2 weeks after DPC sensitization. Treatment meaning: therapeutic diphenylcyclopropenone sensitization with weekly scalp DPC. Every donor had alopecia and was 18 to 70 years old; all were suitable for DPC. With 2 bases clipped from V and 8 bases from J, the junction kept 8 bases outside the gene matches. Per germline, CDR1 DFQATT and CDR2 SNEGSKA (reference sequence). The CDR3 extends over 14 amino acids.

The chain recombines TRBV20-1 with TRBJ2-1, with 8 bases identical to TRBD2. Sample: whole blood, taken in connection with sensitization to the hapten diphenylcyclopropenone (DPC). This TCR derives from a woman aged 18-29 years with alopecia areata. Some clones in this sample may be carry-over from other donors' samples. The CDR3 sequence is CSARFGGAFDEQFF. The CDR3 nucleotides are TGCAGTGCTAGATTCGGGGGGGCCTTTGATGAGCAGTTCTTC.